This paragraph reports one T cell receptor beta chain. Its antigen is currently unknown. RNA was extracted from bulk tissue without any cell sorting. This record belongs to a study of tumor and adjacent non-tumor tissue in lung cancer. Overall study: The patients, roughly eleven men and a few women, were about 30 to 85 with stage I to III disease.

V lost 6 bases to trimming and J lost 0 bases, with 12 bases between them. The CDR3 is 14 amino acids. Germline V gives CDR1 MDHEN, CDR2 SYDVKM. Whole-study results and caveats: Compared with tumor, normal lung showed significantly lower TCR diversity.

The library came from three nested PCR rounds adapted from ARM-PCR protocols. Each CDR3 protein is one row after TCRdb ran MiXCR on the multiplex PCR reads. Altogether 220,000 or so distinct CDR3 sequences are present, 71% being singletons, with the ten largest covering under 30%. The rearrangement uses TRBV28 and TRBJ2-7, with D possibly matching TRBD2 (5 bases). The material sequenced was lung tumor tissue. The sequence was obtained from a man between 60 and 75 years old with non-small cell lung cancer. CDR3 DNA sequence: TGTGCCAGCAGACCGGTACTAGTCTCCTACGAGCAGTACTTC. Translating it yields CASRPVLVSYEQYF.